The source of this TCR beta chain is a study of T-cell reconstitution after alpha-beta-depleted transplantation in children. This clonotype was picked up a small number of times. Trimming cost V 4 bases and J 4 bases, with 12 bases left between them. CDR1 and CDR2 from the germline V gene are KGHDR and SFDVKD. The length of the CDR3 is 15 residues. Construction of the TCRbeta library involved unique molecular identifiers. TCRdb re-called the PCR reads through MiXCR, storing one row per CDR3 protein. The data contain 150,000 to 250,000 distinct CDR3 sequences, just over 14% of them singletons. The chain uses TRBV24-1 and TRBJ2-2, with D possibly TRBD2 on 6 matching bases. The sample in question was PBMCs from the stem cell graft donor, obtained from the stem cell graft. The source of this sequence is a human donor who donated a stem cell graft to a child with acute lymphoblastic leukemia. The CDR3 coding sequence is TGTGCCACCAGTGACGCGGGGACCCTCACCGGGGAGCTGTTTTTT. It is translated as CATSDAGTLTGELFF.